A selection of T cell receptor beta chains follows, all from one sample in a study of identifying expanded T cells in peripheral blood. Repertoires were generated with immunoSEQ multiplex PCR, while TCRdb's copy carries only in-frame clones and drops some. This table has about 100,000 clones, approximately 88% appearing once. Sequenced sample: blood. These TCRs come from a person between 18 and 69 years old in good health. Both conserved end residues are part of each CDR3. D genes are given only for firm matches. Size tells how often a clone was seen (once, few, many) or the class of an expanded clone, and some rows leave it out.

cdr3_aa cdr3_nt d_call clone_size j_call v_call
CASSRDFQELGNQPQHF TGTGCCAGTAGTAGAGACTTTCAGGAATTAGGCAATCAGCCCCAGCATTTT - - TRBJ1-5 TRBV19
CASSFGTSGLAKNIQYF TGCGCCAGCAGCTTTGGGACTAGCGGATTAGCCAAAAACATTCAGTACTTC TRBD2 - TRBJ2-4 TRBV5-1
CASSTWDRAETQYF TGTGCCAGCAGCACGTGGGACAGGGCAGAGACCCAGTACTTC - - TRBJ2-5 TRBV21-1
CASSENQNQPQHF TGTGCCAGCAGTGAAAATCAGAATCAGCCCCAGCATTTT - - TRBJ1-5 TRBV6-4
CAWSVGWGLGDTEAFF TGTGCCTGGAGTGTAGGTTGGGGGTTGGGGGACACTGAAGCTTTCTTT - - TRBJ1-1 TRBV30
CASTPPGQNNYGYTF TGTGCCAGCACTCCTCCGGGACAAAATAACTATGGCTACACCTTC - - TRBJ1-2 TRBV9
CASSFRGVALYSNQPQHF TGTGCCAGCAGCTTCCGAGGGGTTGCGCTCTATAGCAATCAGCCCCAGCATTTT - - TRBJ1-5 TRBV5-6
CASSPGSAPDTQYF TGTGCCAGCAGCCCGGGGTCGGCTCCGGATACGCAGTATTTT - - TRBJ2-3 TRBV5-4
CASSAGGAQQETQYF TGCGCCAGCAGCGCCGGAGGGGCCCAGCAAGAGACCCAGTACTTC - - TRBJ2-5 TRBV5-1
CASSSPPSNYGYTF TGTGCCAGCAGCTCCCCACCTTCTAACTATGGCTACACCTTC - - TRBJ1-2 TRBV7-9
CASSFRWGSNEKLFF TGTGCCAGCAGCTTCCGTTGGGGGTCTAATGAAAAACTGTTTTTT - - TRBJ1-4 TRBV5-5
CASRGTDEIYGYTF TGTGCCAGCAGGGGGACCGATGAGATCTATGGCTACACCTTC - few TRBJ1-2 TRBV6-5
CASSTRDRGNGYTF TGTGCCAGCAGCACGCGAGACAGGGGGAACGGCTACACCTTC TRBD1 - TRBJ1-2 TRBV5-5
CASSARTAKANYGYTF TGTGCCAGCAGCGCACGGACGGCCAAAGCTAACTATGGCTACACCTTC - - TRBJ1-2 TRBV14
CASSSLRQAKGPEQYF TGTGCCAGCAGTTCCCTCCGACAGGCCAAGGGGCCCGAGCAGTACTTC - - TRBJ2-7 TRBV27
CASSLVRRGGGASDTQYF TGTGCCAGCAGCTTAGTCAGGAGGGGCGGGGGGGCCTCAGATACGCAGTATTTT TRBD2 - TRBJ2-3 TRBV7-8
CASAKQGQGTQYF TGTGCCAGTGCAAAACAGGGGCAGGGGACCCAGTACTTC TRBD1 - TRBJ2-5 TRBV19
CASTGRPEKLFF TGTGCCAGCACGGGCAGGCCTGAAAAACTGTTTTTT - - TRBJ1-4 TRBV28
CASRSGSMGPQHF TGTGCCAGCAGATCGGGCTCGATGGGACCCCAGCATTTT - - TRBJ1-5 TRBV27
CASSPGDEQFF TGTGCCAGCTCACCAGGAGATGAGCAGTTCTTC - - TRBJ2-1 TRBV18
CASSLGRPTDTQYF TGCGCCAGCAGCCTGGGTCGCCCCACAGATACGCAGTATTTT - - TRBJ2-3 TRBV5-1
CASSLSSSGRISRSYEQYF TGTGCCAGCAGTTTATCCTCTAGCGGGAGGATCTCTCGGTCCTACGAGCAGTACTTC TRBD2 - TRBJ2-7 TRBV27
CASSYTGLLRYF TGTGCCAGCAGTTATACAGGGCTACTTCGGTACTTC - - TRBJ2-5 TRBV6-1
CASSFFSGTGANVLTF TGTGCCAGCAGCTTTTTCTCGGGGACTGGGGCCAACGTCCTGACTTTC - - TRBJ2-6 TRBV7-9
CASFKGPGPAFF TGTGCCAGCTTTAAAGGCCCGGGACCAGCTTTCTTT - - TRBJ1-1 TRBV2
CAWSVGIGTGGKDTQYF TGTGCCTGGAGTGTAGGGATTGGGACAGGGGGCAAAGATACGCAGTATTTT TRBD1 - TRBJ2-3 TRBV30
CAWSVSNAPLAHQYF TGTGCCTGGAGTGTAAGTAATGCTCCGCTAGCTCATCAGTATTTT - - TRBJ2-3 TRBV30
CAWSVISSGRIRNEQFF TGTGCCTGGAGTGTAATCAGTTCAGGGAGGATTAGGAATGAGCAGTTCTTC - - TRBJ2-1 TRBV30
CASSLELAVHFYGYTF TGTGCCAGCAGCTTAGAGTTGGCCGTCCATTTCTATGGCTACACCTTC - - TRBJ1-2 TRBV7-9
CATSRAADRGRWEAFF TGTGCCACCAGCAGAGCCGCGGACAGGGGCCGGTGGGAAGCTTTCTTT TRBD1 - TRBJ1-1 TRBV15
CSGLFTGELFF TGCAGCGGCCTTTTCACCGGGGAGCTGTTTTTT - - TRBJ2-2 TRBV29-1
CASSSRDTGTDTQYF TGTGCCAGCAGCTCTCGGGACACAGGCACAGATACGCAGTATTTT - - TRBJ2-3 TRBV7-9
CASSPNMNTEAFF TGTGCCAGCAGCCCTAACATGAACACTGAAGCTTTCTTT - - TRBJ1-1 TRBV7-7
CASSSTYEQYF TGTGCCAGCAGCTCGACCTACGAGCAGTACTTC - - TRBJ2-7 TRBV11-1
CASSRTTGVDYGYTF TGCGCCAGCAGCCGAACGACAGGGGTAGACTATGGCTACACCTTC TRBD1 - TRBJ1-2 TRBV4-1
CATAPGTDTQYF TGTGCCACCGCACCAGGGACAGATACGCAGTATTTT - - TRBJ2-3 TRBV15
CASRKDRVNYGYTF TGTGCCAGTAGAAAAGACAGGGTAAACTATGGCTACACCTTC TRBD1 once TRBJ1-2 TRBV19
CASSQRDRAAQPQHF TGTGCCAGCAGCCAAAGAGACAGGGCGGCTCAGCCCCAGCATTTT TRBD1 - TRBJ1-5 TRBV4-2
CASSFRGTAHNEQFF TGTGCCAGCAGCTTTAGGGGGACTGCTCATAATGAGCAGTTCTTC - - TRBJ2-1 TRBV7-2
CASSPELQQETQYF TGTGCCAGCAGCCCCGAACTACAACAGGAGACCCAGTACTTC - - TRBJ2-5 TRBV11-1
CASSPWGTLYGYTF TGTGCCAGCTCACCTTGGGGGACTCTCTATGGCTACACCTTC - - TRBJ1-2 TRBV18
CASSKVEGDREEDTQYF TGTGCCAGCAGCAAAGTTGAGGGGGACAGGGAGGAAGATACGCAGTATTTT - - TRBJ2-3 TRBV21-1
CASSISEQFF TGTGCCAGCTCAATAAGTGAGCAGTTCTTC - - TRBJ2-1 TRBV18
CASSFHYEQYF TGTGCCAGCAGCTTTCACTACGAGCAGTACTTC - - TRBJ2-7 TRBV11-2
CASSELTLGMSNTEAFF TGTGCCAGCTCAGAGTTGACGTTGGGAATGTCGAACACTGAAGCTTTCTTT - - TRBJ1-1 TRBV18
CASSPGTGTEKLFF TGTGCCAGCAGTCCCGGGACAGGGACTGAAAAACTGTTTTTT TRBD1 once TRBJ1-4 TRBV6-5
CASSIEGGGAADTQYF TGTGCCAGTAGTATAGAAGGCGGGGGGGCGGCAGATACGCAGTATTTT TRBD2 - TRBJ2-3 TRBV19
CASSLLPGGTYEQYF TGCGCCAGCAGCTTGCTACCCGGGGGCACCTACGAGCAGTACTTC - - TRBJ2-7 TRBV5-1
CASSLFPHYEQYF TGTGCCAGCAGCTTATTCCCACACTACGAGCAGTACTTC - once TRBJ2-7 TRBV7-9
CASSSGTGDMNTEAFF TGTGCCAGCTCGTCCGGGACAGGGGATATGAACACTGAAGCTTTCTTT TRBD1 - TRBJ1-1 TRBV18
CAWSVTAAPGQPQHF TGTGCCTGGAGTGTAACGGCCGCTCCAGGTCAGCCCCAGCATTTT - - TRBJ1-5 TRBV30
CASSSSLGEGTQYF TGTGCCAGCAGCTCCTCACTTGGCGAAGGGACCCAGTACTTC - - TRBJ2-5 TRBV7-7
CASSFLGQETQYF TGCGCCAGCAGCTTCCTGGGACAAGAGACCCAGTACTTC - - TRBJ2-5 TRBV5-1